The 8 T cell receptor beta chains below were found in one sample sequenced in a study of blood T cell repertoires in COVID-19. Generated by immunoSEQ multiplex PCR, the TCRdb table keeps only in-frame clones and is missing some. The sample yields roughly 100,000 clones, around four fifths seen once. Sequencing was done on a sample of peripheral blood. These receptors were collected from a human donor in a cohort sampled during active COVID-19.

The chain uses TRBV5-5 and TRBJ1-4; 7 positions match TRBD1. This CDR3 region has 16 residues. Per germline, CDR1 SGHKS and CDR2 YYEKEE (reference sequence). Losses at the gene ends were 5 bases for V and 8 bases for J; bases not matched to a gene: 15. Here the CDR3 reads CASRLNTGAGEEKLFF. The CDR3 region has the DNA TGTGCCAGCAGGCTCAATACAGGGGCAGGGGAAGAAAAACTGTTTTTT.

In DNA, the CDR3 is TGTGCCAGCAGCCCCTACAGACTAGCGGGGGGCCTCAATGAGCAGTTCTTC. Translation gives CASSPYRLAGGLNEQFF. J is TRBJ2-1 and V is TRBV7-3; 13 nucleotides match TRBD2. V lost 5 bases to trimming and J lost 6 bases; unmatched junction nucleotides: 10. From germline, CDR1 is SGHTA and CDR2 FQGTGA. This CDR3 contains 17 residues.

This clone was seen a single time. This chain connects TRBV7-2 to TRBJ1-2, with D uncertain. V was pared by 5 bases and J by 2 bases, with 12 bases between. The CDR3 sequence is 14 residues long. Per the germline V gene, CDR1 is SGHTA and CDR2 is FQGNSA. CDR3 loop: CASSPAGNNYGYTF. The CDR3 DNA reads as TGTGCCAGCAGCCCCGCGGGGAACAACTATGGCTACACCTTC.

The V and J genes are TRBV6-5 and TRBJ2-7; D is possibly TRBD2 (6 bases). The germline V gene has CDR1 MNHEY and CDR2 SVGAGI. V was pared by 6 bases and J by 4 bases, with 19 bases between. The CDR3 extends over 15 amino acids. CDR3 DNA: TGTGCCAGCAGCGCGACCTTTGGGACTCCGTACGAGCAGTACTTC. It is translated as CASSATFGTPYEQYF.

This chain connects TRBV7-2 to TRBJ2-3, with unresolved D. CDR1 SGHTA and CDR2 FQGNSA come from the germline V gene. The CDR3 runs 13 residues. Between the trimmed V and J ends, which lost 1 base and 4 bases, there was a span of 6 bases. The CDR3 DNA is TGTGCCAGCAGCTTAGGCGAGGCAGATACGCAGTATTTT. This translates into CASSLGEADTQYF.

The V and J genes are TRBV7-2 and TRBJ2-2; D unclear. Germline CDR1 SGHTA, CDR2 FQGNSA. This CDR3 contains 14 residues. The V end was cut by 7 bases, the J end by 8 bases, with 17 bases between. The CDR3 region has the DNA TGTGCCAGCAAAGAGGCAGCCCTCTCGGGGGAGCTGTTTTTT. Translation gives CASKEAALSGELFF. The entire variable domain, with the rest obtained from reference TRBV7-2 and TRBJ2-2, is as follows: GAGVSQSPSNKVTEKGKDVELRCDPISGHTALYWYRQSLGQGLEFLIYFQGNSAPDKSGLPSDRFSAERTGGSVSTLTIQRTQQEDSAVYLCASKEAALSGELFFGEGSRLTVL.

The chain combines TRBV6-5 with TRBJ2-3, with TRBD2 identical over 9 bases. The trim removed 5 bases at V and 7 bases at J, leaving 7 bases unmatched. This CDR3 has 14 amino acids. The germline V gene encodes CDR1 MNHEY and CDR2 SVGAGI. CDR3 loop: CASSSGLAGYTQYF. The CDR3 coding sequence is TGTGCCAGCAGTAGCGGCCTAGCGGGGTATACGCAGTATTTT.

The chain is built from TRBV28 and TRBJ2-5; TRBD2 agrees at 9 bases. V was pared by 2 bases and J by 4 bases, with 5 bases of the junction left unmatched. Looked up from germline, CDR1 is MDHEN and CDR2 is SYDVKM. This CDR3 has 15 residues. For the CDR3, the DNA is TGTGCCAGCAGTTTAGCGGGGGGGCCTTTAGAGACCCAGTACTTC. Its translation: CASSLAGGPLETQYF.